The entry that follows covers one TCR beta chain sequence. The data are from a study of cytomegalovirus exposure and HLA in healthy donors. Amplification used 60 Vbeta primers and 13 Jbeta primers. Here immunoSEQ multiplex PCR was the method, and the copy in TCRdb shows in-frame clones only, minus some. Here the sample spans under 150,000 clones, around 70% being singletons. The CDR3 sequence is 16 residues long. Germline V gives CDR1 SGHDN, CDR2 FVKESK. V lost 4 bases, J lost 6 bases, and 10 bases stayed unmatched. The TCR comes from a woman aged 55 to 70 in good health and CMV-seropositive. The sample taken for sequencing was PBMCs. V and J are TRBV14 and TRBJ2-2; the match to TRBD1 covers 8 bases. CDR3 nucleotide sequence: TGTGCCAGCAGCCTCGGGGACAGGCTGAGGCCCGGGGAGCTGTTTTTT. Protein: CASSLGDRLRPGELFF.